The T cell receptor (beta chain) under discussion was sequenced for a study of metastatic and nonmetastatic thyroid tumors. Study at large: Across peripheral blood and tumor or nodule tissue samples taken from malignant and benign thyroid patients, the repertoires were compared with one another.

Germline V gene data show CDR1 as SGDLS and CDR2 as YYNGEE. This CDR3 region has 17 residues. Trimming removed 0 bases from V and 3 bases from J, with 17 bases in between. There were no patients who had received any treatment before thyroid surgery. This clone is termed medium-sized. The identical CDR3 is also encoded by other nucleotide sequences in the sample. TCRdb re-called the PCR reads through MiXCR. The table records approximately 12,000 clones, about 32% of them present only once. The source is a male donor with papillary thyroid cancer or a benign thyroid nodule (not recorded which). Some clones in this sample may be carry-over from other donors' samples. The chain combines TRBV9 with TRBJ2-3; tentative D call: TRBD2 (6 bases). Specimen: tumor tissue. CDR3 in DNA: TGTGCCAGCAGCGTAGCGCCCCCGGGACTGGGGACAGATACGCAGTATTTT. Translating gives CASSVAPPGLGTDTQYF.